This T cell receptor beta chain was sequenced for a study of early T cells in non-severe SARS-CoV-2 infection (dated by TCRdb to about 2021). For the study in its entirety: TCR sequencing used bulk RNA from unsorted whole blood, so alpha and beta chains could not be paired. What the authors observed across the whole study: VDJdb matching was skewed toward anti-spike CD8 responses, so virus-specific expansions were likely underestimated and private and CD4 specificities were missed.

The V and J ends are trimmed by 0 bases and 4 bases, leaving 11 bases between them. In the germline V gene, CDR1 corresponds to SGHRS and CDR2 to YFSETQ. The CDR3, from cysteine to phenylalanine, totals 14 residues. The CDR3 DNA has 42 bases and is translated from base 1. As to this clonotype: What this receptor recognizes is not known. No much larger clone is present one base from it, and per-base qualities are unavailable.

To prepare the library, 5' RACE was applied. Sequenced using a NextSeq 500. Unique molecular identifiers were attached to individual cDNA molecules in the TCR library protocol so that sequencing error and PCR bias could be corrected. Both TCR alpha and beta chains were sequenced, and tight co-correlation was observed between alpha and beta sequence abundances in each sample. In the source study's methods: Decombinator V4 was used to annotate TCR sequences for V gene, J gene and CDR3. Expanded TCRs were defined as changing significantly between any two time points under a Poisson model with p below 0.0001. TCR abundances were normalised to the total number of TCRs sequenced in each sample and reported as counts per million. MAIT TCRs were defined by TRAV1-2 paired with TRAJ12, TRAJ20 or TRAJ33, and iNKT TCRs by TRAV10 paired with TRAJ18. VDJdb, accessed 1 November 2021, was searched for CMV, EBV and SARS-CoV-2 annotated TCRs, excluding TCRs annotated for multiple antigens. TCRdb itself trimmed the public reads at Q25 with fastp, ran MiXCR and retained productive beta chains. Entries are consolidated by CDR3 protein sequence, retaining the most common genes and DNA. TCRdb assigned the V and J calls; the authors' analysis was not used. Here the sample has 50,000 to 65,000 distinct CDR3 sequences; less than 20% occur a single time. Of the sample, around 9.8% falls within the top ten clones.

Set within a cohort of healthcare workers in London, UK, this nested case-control study involved weekly PCR testing of nasopharyngeal swabs along with blood sampling. Between 23 and 31 March 2020, the week of the UK lockdown, healthcare workers were enrolled and then followed up weekly for as long as 16 weeks. The specimen was whole blood, collected at baseline. The receptor's source is an adult who was a healthcare worker with PCR-confirmed SARS-CoV-2 infection or an uninfected control (not recorded which). This chain joins TRBV5-1 to TRBJ2-7; TRBD1 is a weak D gene call, 5 bases matching. The DNA reads TGCGCCAGCAGCTTGGCCGACAGTCGGTACGAGCAGTACTTC. It translates as CASSLADSRYEQYF.